This TCR beta chain came from a study of cytomegalovirus exposure and HLA in healthy donors. Sequenced by immunoSEQ multiplex PCR; TCRdb stores in-frame clones only, minus some. The sample consists of about 98,000 clones, around 85% of them appearing once. To note about this clone: Its antigen is unidentified.

While the first cohort had 700 or so subjects, the donors belonged to the separate validation cohort of roughly 120 subjects. This CDR3 spans 16 amino acids. CDR1 and CDR2 (germline): SGDLS, YYNGEE. With V trimmed by 0 bases and J by 6 bases, 5 bases remained unmatched. Whole-study findings and limits: A classifier reportedly called cytomegalovirus status with high sensitivity and specificity. A few of the chains that were CMV-associated were confirmed in vitro to be specific for CMV antigens.

This sequence joins TRBV9 and TRBJ2-2; 10 bases match TRBD2. The source material was PBMCs. The sequence was obtained from a woman aged 30 to 39 in good health and CMV-seronegative. In DNA form, the CDR3 reads TGTGCCAGCAGCGTAGGCCTAGCGGGGGCAGCCGGGGAGCTGTTTTTT. Its protein is CASSVGLAGAAGELFF.